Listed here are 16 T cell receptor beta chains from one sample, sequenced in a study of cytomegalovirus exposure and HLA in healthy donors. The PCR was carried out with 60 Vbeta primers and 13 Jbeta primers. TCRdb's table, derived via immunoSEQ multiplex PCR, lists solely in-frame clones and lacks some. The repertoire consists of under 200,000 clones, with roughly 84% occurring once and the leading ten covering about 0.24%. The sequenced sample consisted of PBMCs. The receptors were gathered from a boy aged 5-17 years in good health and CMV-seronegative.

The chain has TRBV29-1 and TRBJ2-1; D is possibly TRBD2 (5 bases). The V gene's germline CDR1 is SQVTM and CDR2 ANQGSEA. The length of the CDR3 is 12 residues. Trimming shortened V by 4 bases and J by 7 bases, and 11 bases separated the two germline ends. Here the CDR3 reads CSVGVGENEQFF. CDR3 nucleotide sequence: TGCAGCGTTGGGGTCGGGGAGAATGAGCAGTTCTTC.

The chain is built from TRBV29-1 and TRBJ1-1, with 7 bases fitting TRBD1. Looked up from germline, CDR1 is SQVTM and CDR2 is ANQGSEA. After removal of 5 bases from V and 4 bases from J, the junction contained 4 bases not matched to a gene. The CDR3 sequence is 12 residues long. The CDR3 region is CSVSGTATEAFF. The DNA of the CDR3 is TGCAGCGTTTCCGGGACAGCCACTGAAGCTTTCTTT. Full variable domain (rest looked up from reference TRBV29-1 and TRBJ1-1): SAVISQKPSRDICQRGTSLTIQCQVDSQVTMMFWYRQQPGQSLTLIATANQGSEATYESGFVIDKFPISRPNLTFSTLTVSNMSPEDSSIYLCSVSGTATEAFFGQGTRLTVV.

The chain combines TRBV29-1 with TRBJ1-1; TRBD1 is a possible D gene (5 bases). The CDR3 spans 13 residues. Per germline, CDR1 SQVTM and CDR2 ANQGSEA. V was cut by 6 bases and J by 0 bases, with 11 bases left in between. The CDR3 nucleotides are TGCAGCGTGACGGGACTCATGAACACTGAAGCTTTCTTT. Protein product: CSVTGLMNTEAFF.

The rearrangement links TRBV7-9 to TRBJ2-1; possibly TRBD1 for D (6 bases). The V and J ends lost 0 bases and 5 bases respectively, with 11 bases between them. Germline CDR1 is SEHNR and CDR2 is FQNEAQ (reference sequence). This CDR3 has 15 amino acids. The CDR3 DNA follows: TGTGCCAGCAGCTTAGCTCCGCGGACAGACAATGAGCAGTTCTTC. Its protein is CASSLAPRTDNEQFF. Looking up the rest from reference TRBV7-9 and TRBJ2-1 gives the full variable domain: DTGVSQNPRHKITKRGQNVTFRCDPISEHNRLYWYRQTLGQGPEFLTYFQNEAQLEKSRLLSDRFSAERPKGSFSTLEIQRTEQGDSAMYLCASSLAPRTDNEQFFGPGTRLTVL.

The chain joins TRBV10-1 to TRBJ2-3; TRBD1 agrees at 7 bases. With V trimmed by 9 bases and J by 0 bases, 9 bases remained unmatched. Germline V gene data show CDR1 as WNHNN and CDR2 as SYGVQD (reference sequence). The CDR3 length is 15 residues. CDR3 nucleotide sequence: TGCGCCAGAAATTCCGGGACAGCTAGCACAGATACGCAGTATTTT. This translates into CARNSGTASTDTQYF.

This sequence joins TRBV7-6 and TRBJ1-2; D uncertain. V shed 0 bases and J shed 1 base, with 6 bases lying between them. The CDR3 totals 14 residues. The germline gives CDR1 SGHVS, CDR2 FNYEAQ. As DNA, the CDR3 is TGTGCCAGCAGCTTAGCGGGGAGTAACTATGGCTACACCTTC. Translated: CASSLAGSNYGYTF.

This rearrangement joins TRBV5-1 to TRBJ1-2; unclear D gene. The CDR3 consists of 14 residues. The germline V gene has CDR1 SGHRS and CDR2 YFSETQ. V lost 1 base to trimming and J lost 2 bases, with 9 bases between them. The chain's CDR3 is CASSLTTANYGYTF. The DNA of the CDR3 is TGCGCCAGCAGCTTGACCACAGCAAACTATGGCTACACCTTC.

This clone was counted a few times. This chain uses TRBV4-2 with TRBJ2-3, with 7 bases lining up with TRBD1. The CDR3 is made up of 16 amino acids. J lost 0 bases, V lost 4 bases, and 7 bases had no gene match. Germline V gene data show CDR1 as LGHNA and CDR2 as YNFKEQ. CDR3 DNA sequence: TGTGCCAGCAGCCCTAAGGGGGCAACTAGCACAGATACGCAGTATTTT. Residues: CASSPKGATSTDTQYF.

Here the CDR3 DNA reads TGTGCCAGCAGTTACTCACCCAGGGGAACCTACGAGCAGTACTTC. Translated, it gives CASSYSPRGTYEQYF. The V and J genes are TRBV6-5 and TRBJ2-7; D is possibly TRBD1 (6 bases). This CDR3 contains 15 residues. V shed 0 bases and J shed 2 bases, with 11 bases lying between them. In germline, CDR1 is MNHEY, CDR2 SVGAGI.

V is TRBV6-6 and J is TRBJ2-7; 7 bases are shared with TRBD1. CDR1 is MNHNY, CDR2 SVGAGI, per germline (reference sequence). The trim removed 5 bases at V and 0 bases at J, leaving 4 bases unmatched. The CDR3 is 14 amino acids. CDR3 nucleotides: TGTGCCAGCAGTCCGGACAGGAGCTCCTACGAGCAGTACTTC. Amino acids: CASSPDRSSYEQYF.

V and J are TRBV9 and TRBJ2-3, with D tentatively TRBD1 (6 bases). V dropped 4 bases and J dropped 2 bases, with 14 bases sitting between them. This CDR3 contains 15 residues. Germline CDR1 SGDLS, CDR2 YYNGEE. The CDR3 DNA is TGTGCCAGCAGCTCACGACAGGTAAACACAGATACGCAGTATTTT. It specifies CASSSRQVNTDTQYF.

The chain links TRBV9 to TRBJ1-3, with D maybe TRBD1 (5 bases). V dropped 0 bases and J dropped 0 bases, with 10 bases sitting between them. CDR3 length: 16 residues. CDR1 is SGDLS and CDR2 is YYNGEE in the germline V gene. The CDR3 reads CASSVDYRLSGNTIYF. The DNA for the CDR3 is TGTGCCAGCAGCGTAGACTACAGGCTCTCTGGAAACACCATATATTTT.

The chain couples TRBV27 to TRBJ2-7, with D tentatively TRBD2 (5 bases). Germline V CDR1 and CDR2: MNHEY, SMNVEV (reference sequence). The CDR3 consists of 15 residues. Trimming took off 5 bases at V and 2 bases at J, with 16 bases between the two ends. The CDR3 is CASSATGLSAYEQYF. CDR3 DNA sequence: TGTGCCAGCAGTGCGACGGGATTATCCGCCTACGAGCAGTACTTC.

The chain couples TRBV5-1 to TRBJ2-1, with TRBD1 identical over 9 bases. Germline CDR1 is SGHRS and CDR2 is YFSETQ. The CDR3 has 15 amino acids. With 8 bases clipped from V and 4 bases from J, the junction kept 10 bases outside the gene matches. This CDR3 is CASPDYGTGYNEQFF. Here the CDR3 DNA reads TGCGCCAGTCCGGACTACGGGACAGGGTACAATGAGCAGTTCTTC.

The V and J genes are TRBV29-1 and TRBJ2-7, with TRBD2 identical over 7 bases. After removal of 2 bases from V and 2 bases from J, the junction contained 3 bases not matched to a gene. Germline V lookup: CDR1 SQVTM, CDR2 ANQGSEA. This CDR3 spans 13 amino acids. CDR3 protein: CSVERDYPYEQYF. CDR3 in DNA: TGCAGCGTTGAACGGGACTACCCCTACGAGCAGTACTTC.

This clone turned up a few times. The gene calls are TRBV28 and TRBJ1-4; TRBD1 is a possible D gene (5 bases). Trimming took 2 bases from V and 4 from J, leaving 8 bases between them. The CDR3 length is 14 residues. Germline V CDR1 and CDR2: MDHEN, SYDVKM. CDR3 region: CASSLQGVNEKLFF. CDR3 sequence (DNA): TGTGCCAGCAGTTTACAAGGGGTTAATGAAAAACTGTTTTTT.